The source of this TCR beta chain is a study of T cells in Graves' hyperthyroidism and ophthalmopathy. Study-wide results and caveats: Peripheral blood also featured most of the thyroid clonotypes expanded above 0.001. Ophthalmopathy was distinguished from stable hyperthyroidism by 13 V-J signatures.

Pregnant or lactating patients were excluded, as were those with uncontrolled infection or other autoimmune disease. The CDR3 runs 16 residues. Trimming took off 5 bases at V and 4 bases at J, with 21 bases between the two ends. Germline V CDR1 and CDR2: SGHVS, FQNEAQ. Many counts were recorded for this clonotype. The target antigen is unknown. Researchers amplified the TCR beta CDR3 regions from RNA transcripts. When the TCR CDR3 underwent first-round RT-PCR, the HTBI primer set was used. Using its own MiXCR run on the multiplex PCR reads, TCRdb lists one record per CDR3 protein. The table shows around 620,000 distinct CDR3 sequences, with under 60% occurring only once.

This TCR was recovered from an adult woman with Graves' disease, either hyperthyroidism or ophthalmopathy (not recorded which). V is TRBV7-8 and J is TRBJ2-7; D possibly uses TRBD1 or TRBD2 (6 bases each). The sequenced sample was peripheral blood or thyroid tissue (not recorded which). The CDR3 bases are TGTGCCAGCAGCACTCCGGGGGCGCCAAATGCTTACGAGCAGTACTTC. Its protein is CASSTPGAPNAYEQYF.